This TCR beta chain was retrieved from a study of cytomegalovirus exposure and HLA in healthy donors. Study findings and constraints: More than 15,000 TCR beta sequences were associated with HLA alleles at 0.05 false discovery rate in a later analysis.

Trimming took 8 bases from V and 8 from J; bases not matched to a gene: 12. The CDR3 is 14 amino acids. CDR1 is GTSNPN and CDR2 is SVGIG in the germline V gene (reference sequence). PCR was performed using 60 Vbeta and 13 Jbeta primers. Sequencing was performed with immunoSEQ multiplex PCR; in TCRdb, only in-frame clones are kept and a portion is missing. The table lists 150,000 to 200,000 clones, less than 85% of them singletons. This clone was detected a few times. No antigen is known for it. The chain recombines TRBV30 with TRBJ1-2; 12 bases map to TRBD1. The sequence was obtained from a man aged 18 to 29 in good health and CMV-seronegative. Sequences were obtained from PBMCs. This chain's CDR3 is CASPPRDRGQGYTF. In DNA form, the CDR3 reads TGTGCCAGCCCCCCCCGGGACAGGGGGCAGGGCTACACCTTC.